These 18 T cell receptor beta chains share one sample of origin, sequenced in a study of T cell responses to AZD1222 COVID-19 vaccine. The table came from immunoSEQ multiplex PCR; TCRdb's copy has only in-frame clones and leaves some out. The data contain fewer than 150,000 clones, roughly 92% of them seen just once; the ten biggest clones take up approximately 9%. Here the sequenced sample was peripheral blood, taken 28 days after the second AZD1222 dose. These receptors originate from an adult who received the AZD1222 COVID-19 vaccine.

CDR3 amino acids: CASKDGRVEAFF. The DNA for the CDR3 is TGTGCCAGTAAGGACGGCAGGGTAGAAGCTTTCTTT. The V and J genes are TRBV19 and TRBJ1-1; D might be TRBD1 (5 bases). CDR1 LNHDA and CDR2 SQIVND come from the germline V gene (reference sequence). This CDR3 region has 12 residues. V dropped 7 bases and J dropped 8 bases, with 14 bases sitting between them.

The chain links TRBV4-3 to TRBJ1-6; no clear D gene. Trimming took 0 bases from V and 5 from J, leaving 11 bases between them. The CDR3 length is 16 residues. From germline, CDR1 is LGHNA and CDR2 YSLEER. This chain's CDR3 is CASSQEGNSNNSPLHF. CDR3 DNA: TGCGCCAGCAGCCAAGAAGGAAACAGTAATAATTCACCCCTCCACTTT.

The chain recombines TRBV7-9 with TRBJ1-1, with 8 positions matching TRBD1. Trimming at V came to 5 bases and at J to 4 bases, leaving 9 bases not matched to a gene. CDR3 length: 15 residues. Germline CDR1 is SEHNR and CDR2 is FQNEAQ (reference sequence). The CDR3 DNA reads TGTGCCAGCAGCCCGGTCGGGACAGGCGCCACTGAAGCTTTCTTT. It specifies CASSPVGTGATEAFF.

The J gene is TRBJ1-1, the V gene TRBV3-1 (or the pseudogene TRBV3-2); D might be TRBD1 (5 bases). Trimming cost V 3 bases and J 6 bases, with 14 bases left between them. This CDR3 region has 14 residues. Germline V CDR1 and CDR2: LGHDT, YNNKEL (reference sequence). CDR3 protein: CASSQVQTGSEAFF. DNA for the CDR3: TGTGCCAGCAGCCAGGTGCAAACAGGTTCTGAAGCTTTCTTT.

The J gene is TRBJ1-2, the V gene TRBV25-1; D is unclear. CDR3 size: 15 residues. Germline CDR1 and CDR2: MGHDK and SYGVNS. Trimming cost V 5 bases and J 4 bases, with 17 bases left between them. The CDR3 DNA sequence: TGTGCCAGCAGTAGAAGAACTGGGAAAACCTATGGCTACACCTTC. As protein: CASSRRTGKTYGYTF.

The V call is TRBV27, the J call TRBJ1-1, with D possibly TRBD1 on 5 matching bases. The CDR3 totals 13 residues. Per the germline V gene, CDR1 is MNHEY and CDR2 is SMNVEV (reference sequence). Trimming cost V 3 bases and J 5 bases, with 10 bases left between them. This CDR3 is CASSFGGWTEAFF. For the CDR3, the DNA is TGTGCCAGCAGTTTCGGGGGGTGGACTGAAGCTTTCTTT.

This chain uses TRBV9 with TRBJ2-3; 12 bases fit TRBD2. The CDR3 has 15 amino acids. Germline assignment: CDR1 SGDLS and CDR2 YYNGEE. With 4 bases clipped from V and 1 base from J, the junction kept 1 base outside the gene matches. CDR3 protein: CASSPSGGGTDTQYF. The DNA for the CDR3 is TGTGCCAGCAGCCCTAGCGGGGGGGGCACAGATACGCAGTATTTT.

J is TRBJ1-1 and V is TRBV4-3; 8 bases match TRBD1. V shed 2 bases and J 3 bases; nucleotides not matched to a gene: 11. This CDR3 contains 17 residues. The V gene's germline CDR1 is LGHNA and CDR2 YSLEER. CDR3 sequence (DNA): TGCGCCAGCAGCCAATCGTCAGGGGGCGGAGGGGACACTGAAGCTTTCTTT. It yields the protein CASSQSSGGGGDTEAFF.

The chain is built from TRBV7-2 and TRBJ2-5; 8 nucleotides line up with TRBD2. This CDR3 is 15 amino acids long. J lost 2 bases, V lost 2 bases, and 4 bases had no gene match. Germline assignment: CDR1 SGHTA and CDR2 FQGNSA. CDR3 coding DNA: TGTGCCAGCAGCTTAAGCGGGGGAATTCAAGAGACCCAGTACTTC. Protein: CASSLSGGIQETQYF.

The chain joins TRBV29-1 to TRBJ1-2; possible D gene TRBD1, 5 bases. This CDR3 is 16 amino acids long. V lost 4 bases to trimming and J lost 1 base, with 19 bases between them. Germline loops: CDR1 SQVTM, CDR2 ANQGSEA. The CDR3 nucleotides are TGCAGCGTTGGGGTGGGACTAGGAGCCGTTAACTATGGCTACACCTTC. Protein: CSVGVGLGAVNYGYTF.

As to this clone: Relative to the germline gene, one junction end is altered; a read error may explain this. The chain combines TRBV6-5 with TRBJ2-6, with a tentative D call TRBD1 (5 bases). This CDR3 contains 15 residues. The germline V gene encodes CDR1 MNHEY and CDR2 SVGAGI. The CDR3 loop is CASSSGLTGANVPTF. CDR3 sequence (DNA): TGTGCCAGCAGTTCAGGGTTAACTGGGGCCAACGTCCCGACTTTC.

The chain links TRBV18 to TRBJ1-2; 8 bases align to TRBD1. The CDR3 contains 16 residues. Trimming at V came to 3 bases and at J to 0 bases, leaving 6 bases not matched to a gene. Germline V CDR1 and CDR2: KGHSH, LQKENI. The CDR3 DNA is TGTGCCAGCTCACCCCGGACAGGGCGAGCTAACTATGGCTACACCTTC. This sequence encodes CASSPRTGRANYGYTF. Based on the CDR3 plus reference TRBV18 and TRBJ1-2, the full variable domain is NAGVMQNPRHLVRRRGQEARLRCSPMKGHSHVYWYRQLPEEGLKFMVYLQKENIIDESGMPKERFSAEFPKEGPSILRIQQVVRGDSAAYFCASSPRTGRANYGYTFGSGTRLTVV.

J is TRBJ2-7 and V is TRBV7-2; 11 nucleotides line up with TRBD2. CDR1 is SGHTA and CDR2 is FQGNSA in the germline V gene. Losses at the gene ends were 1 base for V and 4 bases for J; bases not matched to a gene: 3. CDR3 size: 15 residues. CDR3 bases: TGTGCCAGCAGCTTAGAACTAGCGGGAGCTTACGAGCAGTACTTC. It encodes CASSLELAGAYEQYF.

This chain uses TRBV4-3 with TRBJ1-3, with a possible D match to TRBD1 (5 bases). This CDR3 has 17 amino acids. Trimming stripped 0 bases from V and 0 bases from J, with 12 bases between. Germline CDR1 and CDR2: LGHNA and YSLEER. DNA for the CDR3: TGCGCCAGCAGCCAAGATCCAGGGTCTTCCTCTGGAAACACCATATATTTT. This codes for CASSQDPGSSSGNTIYF.

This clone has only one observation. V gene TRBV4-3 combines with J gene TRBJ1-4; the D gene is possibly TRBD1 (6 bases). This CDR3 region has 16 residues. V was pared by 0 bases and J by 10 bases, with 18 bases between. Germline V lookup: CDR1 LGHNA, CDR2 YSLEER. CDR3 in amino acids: CASSQELNGGRSKLFF. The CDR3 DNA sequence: TGCGCCAGCAGCCAAGAGTTGAACGGGGGGCGATCAAAACTGTTTTTT.

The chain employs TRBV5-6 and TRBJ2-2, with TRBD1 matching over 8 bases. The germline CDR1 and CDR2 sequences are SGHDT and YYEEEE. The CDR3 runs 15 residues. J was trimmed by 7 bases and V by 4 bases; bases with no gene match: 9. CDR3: CASSPRTGLGGELFF. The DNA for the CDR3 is TGTGCCAGCAGCCCCCGGACAGGGCTCGGCGGGGAGCTGTTTTTT.

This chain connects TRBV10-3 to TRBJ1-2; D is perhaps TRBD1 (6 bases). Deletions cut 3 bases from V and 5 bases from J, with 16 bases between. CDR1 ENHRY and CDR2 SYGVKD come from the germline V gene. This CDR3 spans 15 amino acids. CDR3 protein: CAISDPGVWRYGYTF. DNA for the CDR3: TGTGCCATCAGTGACCCAGGGGTGTGGCGGTATGGCTACACCTTC.

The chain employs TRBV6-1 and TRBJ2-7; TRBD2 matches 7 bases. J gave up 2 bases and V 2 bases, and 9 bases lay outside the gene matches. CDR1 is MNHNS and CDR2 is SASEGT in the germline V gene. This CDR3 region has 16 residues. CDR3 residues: CASSEPGGGSTYEQYF. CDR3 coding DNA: TGTGCCAGCAGTGAACCCGGGGGAGGGTCCACCTACGAGCAGTACTTC.